This T cell receptor (beta chain) was recorded in a study of cytomegalovirus exposure and HLA in healthy donors. Points from the study as a whole: A later look showed TCR association rates differing by HLA locus, highest for DRB1 and lowest for HLA-C. A later analysis linked a missense variant in DCLRE1C to the trimming of TCR beta V and J genes. Sequencing depth roughly uniform across donors was assumed in presence/absence analyses.

On this clone itself: Its antigen is undetermined.

The PCR employed 60 Vbeta primers together with 13 Jbeta primers. Method: immunoSEQ multiplex PCR; TCRdb's copy keeps in-frame clones and lacks some. The sample consists of about 94,000 clones, around two thirds of them appearing once. The CDR3 consists of 19 residues. Germline V lookup: CDR1 SGHTA, CDR2 FQGTGA. Trimming took 5 bases from V and 2 from J, leaving 26 bases between them. Sequenced sample: PBMCs. This chain links TRBV7-3 with TRBJ2-3, with a possible D match to TRBD1 (5 bases). The clonotype originates from a man aged 25-45 years in good health and CMV-seronegative. The CDR3 here is CASSPSRRQNMGLTDTQYF. CDR3 bases: TGTGCCAGCAGCCCAAGTCGTAGACAAAACATGGGGCTCACAGATACGCAGTATTTT.